Detailed here is one T cell receptor beta chain. The CDR3 contains 16 residues. V lost 1 base, J lost 2 bases, and 5 bases stayed unmatched. Per the germline V gene, CDR1 is LNHNV and CDR2 is YYDKDF (reference sequence). This record belongs to a study of cytomegalovirus exposure and HLA in healthy donors. PCR primers comprised 60 Vbeta and 13 Jbeta primers. Sequencing was performed with immunoSEQ multiplex PCR; in TCRdb, only in-frame clones are kept and a portion is missing. The sample includes about 82,000 clones, around 89% of them seen just once. Sequenced sample: PBMCs. This chain joins TRBV15 and TRBJ2-3; 8 bases align to TRBD2. This TCR derives from a young man in good health and CMV-seronegative. In DNA, the CDR3 is TGTGCCACCAGCAGAGTGTTAGCGGGGCACACAGATACGCAGTATTTT. Translation gives CATSRVLAGHTDTQYF. Full variable domain (missing parts from reference TRBV15 and TRBJ2-3): DAMVIQNPRYQVTQFGKPVTLSCSQTLNHNVMYWYQQKSSQAPKLLFHYYDKDFNNEADTPDNFQSRRPNTSFCFLDIRSPGLGDTAMYLCATSRVLAGHTDTQYFGPGTRLTVL.